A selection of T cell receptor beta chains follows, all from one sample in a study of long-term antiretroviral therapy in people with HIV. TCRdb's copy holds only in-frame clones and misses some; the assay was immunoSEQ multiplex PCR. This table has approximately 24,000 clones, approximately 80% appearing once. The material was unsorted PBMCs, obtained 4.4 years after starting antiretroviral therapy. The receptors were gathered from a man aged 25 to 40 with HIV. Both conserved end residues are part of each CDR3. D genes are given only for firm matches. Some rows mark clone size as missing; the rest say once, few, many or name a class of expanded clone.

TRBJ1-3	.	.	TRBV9	CASSGGDFSSGNTIYF	TGTGCCAGCAGCGGGGGGGACTTCTCCTCTGGAAACACCATATATTTT
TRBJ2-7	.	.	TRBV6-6	CASRQGYYEQYF	TGTGCCAGCAGACAAGGCTACTACGAGCAGTACTTC
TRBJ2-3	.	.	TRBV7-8	CASSPWERGTDTQYF	TGTGCCAGCAGCCCGTGGGAGCGGGGCACAGATACGCAGTATTTT
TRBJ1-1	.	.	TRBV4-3	CASSKGTENTEAFF	TGCGCCAGCAGCAAAGGTACAGAGAACACTGAAGCTTTCTTT
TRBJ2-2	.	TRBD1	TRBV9	CASSTRQGNTGELFF	TGTGCCAGCTCTACGAGACAGGGGAACACCGGGGAGCTGTTTTTT
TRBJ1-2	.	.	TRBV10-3	CAISESRGSSNYGYTF	TGTGCCATCAGTGAGTCGAGGGGCAGTTCTAACTATGGCTACACCTTC
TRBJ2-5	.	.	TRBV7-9	CASSLPYGQQETQYF	TGTGCCAGCAGCTTACCCTATGGTCAGCAAGAGACCCAGTACTTC
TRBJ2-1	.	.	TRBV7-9	CASSLGSLDYNEQFF	TGTGCCAGCAGCTTAGGGTCACTAGACTACAATGAGCAGTTCTTC
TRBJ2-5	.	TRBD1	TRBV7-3	CASSPGTGQETQYF	TGTGCCAGCAGCCCAGGGACAGGCCAAGAGACCCAGTACTTC
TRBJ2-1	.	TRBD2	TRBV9	CASSGGPLRGGSSYNEQFF	TGTGCCAGCAGCGGTGGCCCCTTGAGAGGCGGGAGTTCCTACAATGAGCAGTTCTTC
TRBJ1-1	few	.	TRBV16	CASRPAAVTEAFF	TGTGCCAGCAGGCCAGCAGCGGTCACTGAAGCTTTCTTT
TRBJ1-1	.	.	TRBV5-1	CASSLGGGVKIYTEAFF	TGCGCCAGCAGCTTGGGCGGCGGGGTCAAAATTTACACTGAAGCTTTCTTT
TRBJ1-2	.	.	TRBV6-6	CASSYGENYGYTF	TGTGCCAGCAGTTACGGGGAGAACTATGGCTACACCTTC
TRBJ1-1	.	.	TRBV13	CASSQANTEAFF	TGTGCCAGCAGCCAGGCTAACACTGAAGCTTTCTTT
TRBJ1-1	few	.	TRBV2	CASSTGPSNTEAFF	TGTGCCAGCAGTACCGGACCCTCTAACACTGAAGCTTTCTTT
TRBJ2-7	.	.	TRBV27	CASTKAGEGSYEQYF	TGTGCCAGCACCAAGGCCGGGGAAGGATCCTACGAGCAGTACTTC
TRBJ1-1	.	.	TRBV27	CASSYHPGPNTEAFF	TGTGCCAGCAGTTACCACCCGGGACCGAACACTGAAGCTTTCTTT
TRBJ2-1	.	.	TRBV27	CASSLSPTVLAGKEQFF	TGTGCCAGCAGTTTATCGCCGACAGTACTAGCCGGAAAAGAGCAGTTCTTC
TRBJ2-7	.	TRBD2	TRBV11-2	CASSSGGGPYEQYF	TGTGCCAGCAGCTCGGGCGGGGGGCCCTACGAGCAGTACTTC
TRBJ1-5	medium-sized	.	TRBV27	CASSFVGNQPQHF	TGTGCCAGCAGTTTCGTCGGCAATCAGCCCCAGCATTTT
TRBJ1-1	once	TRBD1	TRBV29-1	CSAQGSNTEAFF	TGCAGCGCACAGGGGTCGAACACTGAAGCTTTCTTT
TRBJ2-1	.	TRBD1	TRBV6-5	CASSRQGSYNEQFF	TGTGCCAGCAGTAGACAGGGGTCCTACAATGAGCAGTTCTTC
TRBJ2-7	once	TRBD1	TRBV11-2	CASSPGTGGEFPYEQYF	TGTGCCAGCAGCCCAGGGACAGGGGGCGAATTTCCCTACGAGCAGTACTTC
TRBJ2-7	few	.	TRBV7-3	CASSLSSSYEQYF	TGTGCCAGCAGCTTAAGCTCATCCTACGAGCAGTACTTC
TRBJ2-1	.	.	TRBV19	CASSFQGSDEQFF	TGTGCCAGTAGTTTCCAAGGGTCGGATGAGCAGTTCTTC
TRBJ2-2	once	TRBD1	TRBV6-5	CASNRDRGSTGELFF	TGTGCCAGCAATCGGGACAGGGGATCAACCGGGGAGCTGTTTTTT
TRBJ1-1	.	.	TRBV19	CASSYGVNTEAFF	TGTGCCAGTAGTTACGGAGTCAACACTGAAGCTTTCTTT
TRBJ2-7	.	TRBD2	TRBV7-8	CASSLGPAGGYEQYF	TGTGCCAGCAGCTTAGGGCCAGCGGGGGGTTACGAGCAGTACTTC
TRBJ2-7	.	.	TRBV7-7	CASSLRLWDYEQYF	TGTGCCAGCAGCTTAAGATTGTGGGACTACGAGCAGTACTTC
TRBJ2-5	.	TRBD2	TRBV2	CASSEERGLGETQYF	TGTGCCAGCAGTGAAGAGCGAGGACTAGGAGAGACCCAGTACTTC
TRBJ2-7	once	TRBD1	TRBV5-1	CASSLAYSGQGLYEQYF	TGCGCCAGCAGCTTGGCCTATTCGGGACAGGGGCTCTACGAGCAGTACTTC
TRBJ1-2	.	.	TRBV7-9	CASSLETEFYGYTF	TGTGCCAGCAGCTTAGAGACAGAATTTTATGGCTACACCTTC
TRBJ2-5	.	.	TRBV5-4	CASSPPGLWYQETQYF	TGTGCCAGCAGCCCCCCGGGACTCTGGTACCAAGAGACCCAGTACTTC
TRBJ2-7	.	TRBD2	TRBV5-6	CASSLSSLRLAKNEQYF	TGTGCCAGCAGCTTAAGTTCCTTGCGACTAGCGAAAAACGAGCAGTACTTC
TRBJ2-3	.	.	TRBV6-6	CASSYVAEGDTQYF	TGTGCCAGCAGTTACGTCGCCGAGGGAGATACGCAGTATTTT
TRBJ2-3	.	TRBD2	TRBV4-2	CASSQEGLAGEADTQYF	TGTGCCAGCAGCCAAGAGGGACTAGCGGGGGAGGCAGATACGCAGTATTTT
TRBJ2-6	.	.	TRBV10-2	CASSPNPPGAGANVLTF	TGCGCCAGCAGTCCTAACCCTCCAGGGGCCGGGGCCAACGTCCTGACTTTC